This record concerns one TCR beta chain sequence. Its antigen is currently unknown. Other DNA sequences within the sample encode an identical CDR3. The table came from immunoSEQ multiplex PCR; TCRdb's copy has only in-frame clones and leaves some out. The table shows 70,000 to 100,000 clones, with more than 70% occurring only once. V was cut by 1 base and J by 0 bases, with 3 bases left in between. The CDR3 covers 13 residues. Per the germline V gene, CDR1 is SGHNT and CDR2 is YENEEA. This entry belongs to a study of identifying expanded T cells in peripheral blood. Study results and caveats: Over approximately two and four weeks, about 15 and 18 clones changed, versus around 1.3 between replicates. Two-week clone count variance significantly increased as total template count grew.

During the collection period, no donor immune events like infections were recorded. The chain carries TRBV11-3 and TRBJ2-5; D unresolved. Sequencing was done on a sample of blood. This clonotype was sampled from a person between 18 and 75 years old in good health. The CDR3 DNA reads as TGTGCCAGCAGCTTAGCGGACCAAGAGACCCAGTACTTC. Its protein is CASSLADQETQYF.